This TCR beta chain was found in a study of T cell responses to AZD1222 COVID-19 vaccine. Study results and caveats: Donor demographics were predominantly white British with a female majority; clonal diversity may be underestimated. Researchers report vaccine-associated CD4 TCRs spanning spike, with dominance at 160-218 and 743-854. Two AZD1222 administrations were followed by greater Spike-specific TCR breadth and depth.

Pooled in the analysis were second doses at about 4 or about 12 weeks. Repertoires were generated with immunoSEQ multiplex PCR, while TCRdb's copy carries only in-frame clones and drops some. Of 120,000 to 150,000 clones listed, 85% to 95% are singletons. Germline CDR1 and CDR2: SGHAT and FQNNGV. The J segment lost 1 base and the V segment lost 4 bases, leaving 3 bases of the junction unmatched. The CDR3 is 16 amino acids. With regard to this clone: The target antigen is unknown.

The starting material was peripheral blood, obtained 28 days after the second AZD1222 dose. The clonotype comes from an adult who received the AZD1222 COVID-19 vaccine. The rearrangement links TRBV11-2 to TRBJ2-5; 13 nucleotides line up with TRBD2. The chain's CDR3 is CASSSRLAGGQETQYF. In nucleotides, the CDR3 is TGTGCCAGCAGCTCTCGACTAGCGGGGGGCCAAGAGACCCAGTACTTC.